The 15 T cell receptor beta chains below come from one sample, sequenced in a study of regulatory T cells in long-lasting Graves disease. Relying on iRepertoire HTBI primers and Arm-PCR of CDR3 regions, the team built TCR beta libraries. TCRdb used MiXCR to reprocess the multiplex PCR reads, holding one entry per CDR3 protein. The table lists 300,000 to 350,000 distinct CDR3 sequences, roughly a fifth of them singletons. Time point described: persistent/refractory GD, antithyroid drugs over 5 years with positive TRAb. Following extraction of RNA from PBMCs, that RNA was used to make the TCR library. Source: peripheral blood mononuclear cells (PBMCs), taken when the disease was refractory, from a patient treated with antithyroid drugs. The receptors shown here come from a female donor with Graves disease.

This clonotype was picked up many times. The CDR3 nucleotides read TGCAGTGCCCCCGCCCGAACGAACACTGAAGCTTTCTTT. This translates into CSAPARTNTEAFF. The chain uses TRBV20-1 and TRBJ1-1; unclear D gene. The CDR3 is made up of 13 amino acids. V dropped 6 bases and J dropped 1 base, with 12 bases sitting between them. Per the germline V gene, CDR1 is DFQATT and CDR2 is SNEGSKA (reference sequence).

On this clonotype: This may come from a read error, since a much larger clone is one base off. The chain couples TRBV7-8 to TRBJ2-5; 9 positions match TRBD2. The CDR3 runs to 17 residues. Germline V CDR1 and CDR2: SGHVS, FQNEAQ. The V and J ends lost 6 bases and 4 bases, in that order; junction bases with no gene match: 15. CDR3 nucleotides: TGTGCCAGCAGTCCTAGCGGGGAGGCTTTTTGGGGAGAGACCCAGTACTTC. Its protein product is CASSPSGEAFWGETQYF.

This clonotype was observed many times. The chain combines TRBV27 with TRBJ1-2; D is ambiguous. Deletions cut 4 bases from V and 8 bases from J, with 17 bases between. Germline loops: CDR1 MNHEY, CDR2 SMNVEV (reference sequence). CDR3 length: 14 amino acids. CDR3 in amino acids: CASSSAGRGRGYTF. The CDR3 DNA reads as TGTGCCAGCAGTTCGGCTGGCCGAGGGAGGGGCTACACCTTC.

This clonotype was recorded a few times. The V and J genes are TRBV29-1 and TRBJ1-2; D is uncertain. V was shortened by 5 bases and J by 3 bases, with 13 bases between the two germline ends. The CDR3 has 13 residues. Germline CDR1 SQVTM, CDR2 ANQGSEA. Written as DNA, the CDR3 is TGCAGCGTTCCTCAAGACGGCTACTATGGCTACACCTTC. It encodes CSVPQDGYYGYTF. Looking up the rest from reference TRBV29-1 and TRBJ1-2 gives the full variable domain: SAVISQKPSRDICQRGTSLTIQCQVDSQVTMMFWYRQQPGQSLTLIATANQGSEATYESGFVIDKFPISRPNLTFSTLTVSNMSPEDSSIYLCSVPQDGYYGYTFGSGTRLTVV.

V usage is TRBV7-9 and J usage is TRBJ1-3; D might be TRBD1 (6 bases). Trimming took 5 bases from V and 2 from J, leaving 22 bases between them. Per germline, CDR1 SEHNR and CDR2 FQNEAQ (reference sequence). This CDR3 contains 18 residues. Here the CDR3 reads CASSNNVGGPSAGNTIYF. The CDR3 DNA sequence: TGTGCCAGCAGCAACAACGTAGGGGGACCTTCGGCTGGAAACACCATATATTTT.

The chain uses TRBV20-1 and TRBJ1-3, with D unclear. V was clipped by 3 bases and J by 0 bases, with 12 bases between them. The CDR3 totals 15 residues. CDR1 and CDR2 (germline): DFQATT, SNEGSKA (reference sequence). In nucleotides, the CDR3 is TGCAGTGCTAGGGGCAGACCCGCCTCTGGAAACACCATATATTTT. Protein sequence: CSARGRPASGNTIYF.

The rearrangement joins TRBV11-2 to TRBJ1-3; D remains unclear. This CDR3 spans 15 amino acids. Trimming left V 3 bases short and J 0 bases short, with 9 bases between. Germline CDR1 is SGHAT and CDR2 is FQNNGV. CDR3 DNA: TGTGCCAGCAGCTTCTCTTGGGTCTCTGGAAACACCATATATTTT. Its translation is CASSFSWVSGNTIYF. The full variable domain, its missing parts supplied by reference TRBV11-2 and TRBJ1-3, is EAGVAQSPRYKIIEKRQSVAFWCNPISGHATLYWYQQILGQGPKLLIQFQNNGVVDDSQLPKDRFSAERLKGVDSTLKIQPAKLEDSAVYLCASSFSWVSGNTIYFGEGSWLTVV.

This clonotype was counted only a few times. DNA of the CDR3: TGTGCCAGCAGCTTAGTCATGAGGGGGCGCGTTGTCGCCGCCTCTGAAGCTTTCTTT. Its translation is CASSLVMRGRVVAASEAFF. V and J are TRBV7-2 and TRBJ1-1, with 7 bases matching TRBD1. This CDR3 spans 19 amino acids. Germline trimming cut 1 base from V and 6 bases from J; bases unmatched to any gene: 20. Germline values: CDR1 SGHTA, CDR2 FQGNSA.

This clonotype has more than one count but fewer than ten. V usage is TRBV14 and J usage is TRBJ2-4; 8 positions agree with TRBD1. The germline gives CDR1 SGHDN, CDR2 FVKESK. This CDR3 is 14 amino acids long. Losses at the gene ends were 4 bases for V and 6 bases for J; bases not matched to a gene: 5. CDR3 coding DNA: TGTGCCAGCAGCCTTGGACAGGGAAGAAACATTCAGTACTTC. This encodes CASSLGQGRNIQYF. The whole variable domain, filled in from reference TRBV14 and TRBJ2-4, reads EAGVTQFPSHSVIEKGQTVTLRCDPISGHDNLYWYRRVMGKEIKFLLHFVKESKQDESGMPNNRFLAERTGGTYSTLKVQPAELEDSGVYFCASSLGQGRNIQYFGAGTRLSVL.

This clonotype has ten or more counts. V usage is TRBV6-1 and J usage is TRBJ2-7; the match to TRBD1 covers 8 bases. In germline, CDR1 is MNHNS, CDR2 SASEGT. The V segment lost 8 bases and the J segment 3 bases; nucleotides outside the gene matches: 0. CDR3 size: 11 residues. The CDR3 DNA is TGTGCCAGCGGACAGGGCTACGAGCAGTACTTC. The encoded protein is CASGQGYEQYF.

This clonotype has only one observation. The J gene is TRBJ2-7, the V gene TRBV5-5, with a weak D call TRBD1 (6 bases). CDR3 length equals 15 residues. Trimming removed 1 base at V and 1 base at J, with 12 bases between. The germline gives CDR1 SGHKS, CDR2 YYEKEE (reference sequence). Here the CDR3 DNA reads TGTGCCAGCAGCTTGCGAGACAGGTCGTCCTACGAGCAGTACTTC. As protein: CASSLRDRSSYEQYF.

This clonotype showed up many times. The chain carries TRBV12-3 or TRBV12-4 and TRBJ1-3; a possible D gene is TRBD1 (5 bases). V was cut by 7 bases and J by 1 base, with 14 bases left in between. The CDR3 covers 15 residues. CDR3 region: CASTRGVSSGNTIYF. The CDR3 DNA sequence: TGTGCCAGCACCAGAGGGGTATCGTCTGGAAACACCATATATTTT.

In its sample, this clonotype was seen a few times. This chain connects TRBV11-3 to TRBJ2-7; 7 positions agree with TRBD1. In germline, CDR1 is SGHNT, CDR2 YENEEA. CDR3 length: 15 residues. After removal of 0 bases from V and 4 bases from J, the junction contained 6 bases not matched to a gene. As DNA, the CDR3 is TGTGCCAGCAGCTTAGAGGAACAGGGGAATTACGAGCAGTACTTC. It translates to CASSLEEQGNYEQYF.

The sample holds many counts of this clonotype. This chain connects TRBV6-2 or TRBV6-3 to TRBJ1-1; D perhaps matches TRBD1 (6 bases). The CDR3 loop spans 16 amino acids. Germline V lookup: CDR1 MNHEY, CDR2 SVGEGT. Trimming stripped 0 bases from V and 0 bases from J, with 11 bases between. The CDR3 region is CASSYSNRDMNTEAFF. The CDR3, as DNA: TGTGCCAGCAGTTACTCGAACAGGGACATGAACACTGAAGCTTTCTTT.

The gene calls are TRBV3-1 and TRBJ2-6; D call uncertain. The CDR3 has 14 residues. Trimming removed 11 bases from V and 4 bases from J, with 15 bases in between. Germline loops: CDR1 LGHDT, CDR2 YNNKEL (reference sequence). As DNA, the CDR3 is TGTGCCGGCAAGGGAACTTCCGGGGCCAACGTCCTGACTTTC. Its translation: CAGKGTSGANVLTF. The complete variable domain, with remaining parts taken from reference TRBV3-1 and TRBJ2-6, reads DTAVSQTPKYLVTQMGNDKSIKCEQNLGHDTMYWYKQDSKKFLKIMFSYNNKELIINETVPNRFSPKSPDKAHLNLHINSLELGDSAVYFCAGKGTSGANVLTFGAGSRLTVL.